The rows below give T cell receptor beta chains drawn from one sample of a study of shared clonotypes between healthy human individuals. Measured with immunoSEQ multiplex PCR; TCRdb has only the in-frame clones, and not every one. The repertoire holds fewer than 3 million clones, with under 95% as singletons. The sample comprised naive CD4+ T cells from PBMCs. Receptors were obtained from a man between 18 and 29 years old in good health. Some clones in this sample may be carry-over from other donors' samples. Both conserved end residues are part of each CDR3. The D gene is left open where the match is weak. Size is omitted from some rows. Given values are once, few, many or a class for expanded clones.

CDR3 length	J gene	clone size	D gene	V gene	CDR3 DNA	CDR3 protein
17	TRBJ2-1	-	-	TRBV7-9	TGTGCCAGCACCCGCCTCCGGGGGCCCGGTACCTACAATGAGCAGTTCTTC	CASTRLRGPGTYNEQFF
13	TRBJ2-7	-	-	TRBV28	TGTGCCAGCGCTGGACCCTCTCCCTACGAGCAGTACTTC	CASAGPSPYEQYF
14	TRBJ1-2	-	-	TRBV28	TGTGCCAGCAGTATAACTCTGGTGGGATATGGCTACACCTTC	CASSITLVGYGYTF
16	TRBJ2-1	-	TRBD2	TRBV5-1	TGCGCCAGCAGCTTGTTGCGGGAGATTTGGGACAATGAGCAGTTCTTC	CASSLLREIWDNEQFF
14	TRBJ1-2	-	-	TRBV18	TGTGCCAGCTCACCAGGGGACACTCTCTATGGCTACACCTTC	CASSPGDTLYGYTF
15	TRBJ1-1	-	TRBD1	TRBV11-3	TGTGCCAGCAGCCGGGGTCAGGGGGCGCGCACTGAAGCTTTCTTT	CASSRGQGARTEAFF
15	TRBJ2-3	-	TRBD2	TRBV6-5	TGTGCCAGCAGTCCCCCTAGCGGGAGGGCAGATACGCAGTATTTT	CASSPPSGRADTQYF
13	TRBJ2-7	-	TRBD2	TRBV2	TGTGCCAGCAGTAGGCGGGAGCTCCACGAGCAGTACTTC	CASSRRELHEQYF
15	TRBJ1-4	-	-	TRBV5-1	TGCGCCAGCATGGCCTCCTTGGGGGGTAATGAAAAACTGTTTTTT	CASMASLGGNEKLFF
15	TRBJ1-2	-	TRBD1	TRBV6-1	TGTGCCAGCCGGCAGGGGGCCACACCTAACTATGGCTACACCTTC	CASRQGATPNYGYTF
14	TRBJ2-2	-	-	TRBV5-1	TGCGCCAGCAGCACCGGACGGAACACCGGGGAGCTGTTTTTT	CASSTGRNTGELFF
16	TRBJ2-5	-	-	TRBV28	TGTGCCAGCAGCCCTCTGGGGGGGGCCGGCCAAGAGACCCAGTACTTC	CASSPLGGAGQETQYF
16	TRBJ2-7	-	TRBD2	TRBV15	TGTGCCACCAGCCGAGCGGGGCTAGCGGGAGTCTACGAGCAGTACTTC	CATSRAGLAGVYEQYF
17	TRBJ2-2	-	-	TRBV28	TGTGCCAGCAGTCCACCCCTAGGACAGTTGAACACCGGGGAGCTGTTTTTT	CASSPPLGQLNTGELFF
17	TRBJ2-3	-	-	TRBV5-4	TGTGCCAGCAGCTTGGGGGCCGGTACCCAAGGCACAGATACGCAGTATTTT	CASSLGAGTQGTDTQYF
15	TRBJ1-5	-	-	TRBV7-2	TGTGCCAGCAGCTTAGTATCCCACGGGGATCAGCCCCAGCATTTT	CASSLVSHGDQPQHF
16	TRBJ2-7	-	-	TRBV21-1	TGTGCCAGCAGCAAAGGGCGGGACGGAAGCTCCTACGAGCAGTACTTC	CASSKGRDGSSYEQYF
14	TRBJ2-1	-	TRBD2	TRBV15	TGTGCCACCAGCAGAGCTACCGGACTAGATGGGCAGTTCTTC	CATSRATGLDGQFF
16	TRBJ2-7	-	TRBD2	TRBV5-5	TGTGCCAGCAGCTTGTCCGGGACTAGCGGGGCTTACGAGCAGTACTTC	CASSLSGTSGAYEQYF
18	TRBJ2-3	-	TRBD2	TRBV7-2	TGTGCCAGCAGCCAGAGGTCTGCCGGGAGGAGAGGCACAGATACGCAGTATTTT	CASSQRSAGRRGTDTQYF
15	TRBJ1-1	-	-	TRBV5-1	TGCGCCAGCAGCTTGGGCTTTCCATTGAACACTGAAGCTTTCTTT	CASSLGFPLNTEAFF
14	TRBJ1-3	-	-	TRBV10-3	TGTGCCATCAGTACGGCCGCTTCTGGAAACACCATATATTTT	CAISTAASGNTIYF
16	TRBJ2-3	-	-	TRBV19	TGTGCCAGTAGCACGATCTTGACCCGACCGGCAGATACGCAGTATTTT	CASSTILTRPADTQYF
15	TRBJ1-5	-	-	TRBV28	TGTGCCAGCAGGACAGCGAAGGGTAGCAATCAGCCCCAGCATTTT	CASRTAKGSNQPQHF
15	TRBJ2-3	-	-	TRBV5-1	TGCGCCAGCAGACGACAGGATAGACTCACAGATACGCAGTATTTT	CASRRQDRLTDTQYF
15	TRBJ1-6	-	TRBD1	TRBV7-9	TGTGCCAGCAGCCCTCCACAGGGGGCAGAATCACCCCTCCACTTT	CASSPPQGAESPLHF
13	TRBJ2-1	-	-	TRBV5-1	TGCGCCAGCAGCTTGACGAATAGGGATGAGCAGTTCTTC	CASSLTNRDEQFF
15	TRBJ2-7	-	-	TRBV7-7	TGTGCCACTAAAAAACAGGAGGGCCCTCCCTACGAGCAGTACTTC	CATKKQEGPPYEQYF
14	TRBJ1-1	-	-	TRBV5-6	TGTGCCAGCAGCCCAGTCTCGGGGGGCGCTGAAGCTTTCTTT	CASSPVSGGAEAFF
14	TRBJ1-2	-	-	TRBV28	TGTGCCAGCAGTTTAAAGGCCGCCTACTATGGCTACACCTTC	CASSLKAAYYGYTF
16	TRBJ2-4	-	TRBD2	TRBV7-2	TGTGCCAGCAGCCTGACTAGCGGGAGGGCCCAGGGCATTCAGTACTTC	CASSLTSGRAQGIQYF
18	TRBJ2-7	-	TRBD1	TRBV7-2	TGTGCCAGCAGCTTAGGGGACAGGGGAGGGTATACCCGCTACGAGCAGTACTTC	CASSLGDRGGYTRYEQYF
17	TRBJ2-1	-	TRBD2	TRBV11-1	TGTGCCAGCAGCTTACTATTTCTAGCGGGAGAGCACAATGAGCAGTTCTTC	CASSLLFLAGEHNEQFF
16	TRBJ2-5	-	TRBD2	TRBV2	TGTGCCAGTAATTACGCGGGAGCTAAAACCCAAGAGACCCAGTACTTC	CASNYAGAKTQETQYF
15	TRBJ2-1	-	-	TRBV18	TGTGCCAGCTCACTGACCGGATTAGGGTACAATGAGCAGTTCTTC	CASSLTGLGYNEQFF
15	TRBJ1-2	-	-	TRBV6-5	TGTGCCAGCAGTTACTCGATTGGGGGACACTATGGCTACACCTTC	CASSYSIGGHYGYTF
15	TRBJ1-5	-	-	TRBV19	TGTGCCAGTAGTCCACGGACAGTTTGGAATCAGCCCCAGCATTTT	CASSPRTVWNQPQHF
18	TRBJ1-5	-	-	TRBV19	TGTGCCAGTACCAACCGGAGGCAGGGTGGGCGCGGCAATCAGCCCCAGCATTTT	CASTNRRQGGRGNQPQHF
17	TRBJ1-2	-	TRBD1	TRBV12-5	TGTGCTAGTGGTCCACGGACAGGGGTTTCCGACCCTAATGGCTACACCTTC	CASGPRTGVSDPNGYTF
17	TRBJ2-7	-	TRBD1	TRBV7-9	TGTGCCAGCAGCCGACTCCGGGACAGGGGGTTCTCCTACGAGCAGTACTTC	CASSRLRDRGFSYEQYF
13	TRBJ2-7	-	TRBD2	TRBV6-1	TGTGCCAGCAGGACGGGACTAGCGGGAGAGCAGTACTTC	CASRTGLAGEQYF
14	TRBJ1-2	-	TRBD1	TRBV29-1	TGCAGCGTTGTTGAGGGGGCGGTAAACTATGGCTACACCTTC	CSVVEGAVNYGYTF
13	TRBJ1-1	few	-	TRBV2	TGTGCCAGCAGTGAGAGGGCGGGTTACGAAGCTTTCTTT	CASSERAGYEAFF
15	TRBJ2-2	few	-	TRBV29-1	TGCAGCGTTGGTCCGGGACGGTTGAACACCGGGGAGCTGTTTTTT	CSVGPGRLNTGELFF
16	TRBJ2-1	-	TRBD2	TRBV7-2	TGTGCCAGCAGCTTATTGGGACTAGCGGGGGACAATGAGCAGTTCTTC	CASSLLGLAGDNEQFF
13	TRBJ2-2	-	-	TRBV27	TGTGCCAGCAGTACAGAAAACACCGGGGAGCTGTTTTTT	CASSTENTGELFF
16	TRBJ1-6	-	-	TRBV29-1	TGCAGCGTTGAAGAGGGCCGGGAAACGGGTGATTCACCCCTCCACTTT	CSVEEGRETGDSPLHF
13	TRBJ2-7	-	-	TRBV7-2	TGTGCCAGCAGCTTAGCAGGAGGCTACGAGCAGTACTTC	CASSLAGGYEQYF
14	TRBJ2-3	-	-	TRBV19	TGTGCCAGTAGGAATGAGCGGCTCTCAGATACGCAGTATTTT	CASRNERLSDTQYF
14	TRBJ1-5	-	-	TRBV28	TGTGCCACCGCCTTTGGGGGAAGCAATCAGCCCCAGCATTTT	CATAFGGSNQPQHF
14	TRBJ1-5	once	-	TRBV18	TGTGCCAGCTCACCACTGAGGGGTGACCAGCCCCAGCATTTT	CASSPLRGDQPQHF
15	TRBJ1-2	-	TRBD1	TRBV5-1	TGCGCCAGCAGCCCGGGACAGGGGGGGTTTGATGGCTACACCTTC	CASSPGQGGFDGYTF
14	TRBJ2-3	-	TRBD2	TRBV6-5	TGTGCCAGCAAGACTAGCGGGAGGGCGAATACGCAGTATTTT	CASKTSGRANTQYF
16	TRBJ1-4	-	TRBD1	TRBV4-2	TGTGCCAGCAGCCAAAGTCCCGACAGGGAAGGTGAAAAACTGTTTTTT	CASSQSPDREGEKLFF